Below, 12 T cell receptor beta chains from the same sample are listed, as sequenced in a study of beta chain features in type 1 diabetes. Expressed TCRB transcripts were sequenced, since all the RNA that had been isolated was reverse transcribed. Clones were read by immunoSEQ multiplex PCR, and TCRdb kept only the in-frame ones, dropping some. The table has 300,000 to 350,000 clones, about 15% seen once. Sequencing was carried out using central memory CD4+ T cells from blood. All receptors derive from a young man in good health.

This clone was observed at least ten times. For the CDR3, the DNA is TGCGCCAGCAGCCAAGATTGGGGTGAGCAGTTCTTC. The encoded protein is CASSQDWGEQFF. V and J are TRBV4-3 and TRBJ2-1; D unclear. The germline gives CDR1 LGHNA, CDR2 YSLEER. The CDR3 is 12 amino acids. Trimming shortened V by 0 bases and J by 9 bases, and 6 bases separated the two germline ends.

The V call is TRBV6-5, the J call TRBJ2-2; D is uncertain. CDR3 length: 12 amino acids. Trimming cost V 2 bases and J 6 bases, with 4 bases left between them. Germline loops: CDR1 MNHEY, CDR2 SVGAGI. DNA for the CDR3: TGTGCCAGCAGTTACGCGGCCGGGGAGCTGTTTTTT. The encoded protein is CASSYAAGELFF.

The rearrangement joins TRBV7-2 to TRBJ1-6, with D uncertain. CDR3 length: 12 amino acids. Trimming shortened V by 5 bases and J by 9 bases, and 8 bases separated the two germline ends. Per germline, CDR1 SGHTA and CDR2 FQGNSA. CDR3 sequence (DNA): TGTGCCAGCAGCCGTGACATTTCACCCCTCCACTTT. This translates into CASSRDISPLHF.

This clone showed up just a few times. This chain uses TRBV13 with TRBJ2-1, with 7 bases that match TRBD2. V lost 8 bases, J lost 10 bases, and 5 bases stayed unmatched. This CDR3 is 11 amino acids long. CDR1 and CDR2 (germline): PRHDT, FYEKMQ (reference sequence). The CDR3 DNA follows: TGTGCCAGCCGGACTAGTCGCGAGCAGTTCTTC. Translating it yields CASRTSREQFF.

The CDR3 nucleotides read TGCGCCAGCAGTAGTAGCACAGATACGCAGTATTTT. Its protein is CASSSSTDTQYF. The V and J genes are TRBV4-1 and TRBJ2-3; the D is unclear. Trimming left V 6 bases short and J 0 bases short, with 4 bases between. Germline V gene lookup returns CDR1 MGHRA and CDR2 YSYEKL. CDR3 length equals 12 residues.

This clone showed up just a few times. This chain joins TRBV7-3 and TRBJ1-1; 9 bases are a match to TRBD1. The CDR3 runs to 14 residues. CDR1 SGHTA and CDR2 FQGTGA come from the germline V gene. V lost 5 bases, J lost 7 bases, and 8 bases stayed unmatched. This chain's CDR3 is CASSAHRGLGEAFF. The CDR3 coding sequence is TGTGCCAGCAGCGCTCACAGGGGGCTGGGTGAAGCTTTCTTT.

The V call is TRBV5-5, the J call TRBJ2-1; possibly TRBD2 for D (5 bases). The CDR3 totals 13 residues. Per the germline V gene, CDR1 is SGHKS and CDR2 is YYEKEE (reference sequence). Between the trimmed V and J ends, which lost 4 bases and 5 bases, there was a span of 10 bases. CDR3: CASSQASHNEQFF. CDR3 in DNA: TGTGCCAGCAGCCAGGCTAGCCACAATGAGCAGTTCTTC.

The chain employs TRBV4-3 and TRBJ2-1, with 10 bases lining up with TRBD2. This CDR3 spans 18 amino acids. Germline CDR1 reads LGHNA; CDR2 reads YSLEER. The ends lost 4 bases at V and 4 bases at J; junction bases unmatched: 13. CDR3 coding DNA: TGCGCCAGCAGCCCCCGACCCCCTAGCGGGAGTCAATACAATGAGCAGTTCTTC. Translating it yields CASSPRPPSGSQYNEQFF.

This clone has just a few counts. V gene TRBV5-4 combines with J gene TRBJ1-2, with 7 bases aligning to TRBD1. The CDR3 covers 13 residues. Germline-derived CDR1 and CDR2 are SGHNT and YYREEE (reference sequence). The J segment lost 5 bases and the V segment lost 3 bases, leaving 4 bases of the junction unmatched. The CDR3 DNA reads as TGTGCCAGCAGCTCAGGGGGACCTTATGGCTACACCTTC. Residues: CASSSGGPYGYTF. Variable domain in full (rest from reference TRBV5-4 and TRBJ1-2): ETGVTQSPTHLIKTRGQQVTLRCSSQSGHNTVSWYQQALGQGPQFIFQYYREEENGRGNFPPRFSGLQFPNYSSELNVNALELDDSALYLCASSSGGPYGYTFGSGTRLTVV.

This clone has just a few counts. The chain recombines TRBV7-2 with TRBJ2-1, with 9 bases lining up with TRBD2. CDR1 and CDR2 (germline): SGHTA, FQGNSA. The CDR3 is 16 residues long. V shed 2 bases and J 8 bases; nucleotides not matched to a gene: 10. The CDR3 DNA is TGTGCCAGCAGCTTATTTGCGGGGGGGCCAGGCGATGAGCAGTTCTTC. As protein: CASSLFAGGPGDEQFF.

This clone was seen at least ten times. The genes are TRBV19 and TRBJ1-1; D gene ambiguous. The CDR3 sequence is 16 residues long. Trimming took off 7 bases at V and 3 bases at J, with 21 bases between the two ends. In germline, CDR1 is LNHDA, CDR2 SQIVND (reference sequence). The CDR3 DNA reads TGTGCCAGTACCCATCCATCCGGGCAGGTTTACACTGAAGCTTTCTTT. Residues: CASTHPSGQVYTEAFF.

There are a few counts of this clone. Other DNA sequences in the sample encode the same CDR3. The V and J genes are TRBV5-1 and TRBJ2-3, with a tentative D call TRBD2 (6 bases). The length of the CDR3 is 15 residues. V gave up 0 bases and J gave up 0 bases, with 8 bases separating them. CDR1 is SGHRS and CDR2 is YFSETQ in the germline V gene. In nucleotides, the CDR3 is TGCGCCAGCAGCTTGGGCGGGACTAGCACAGATACGCAGTATTTT. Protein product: CASSLGGTSTDTQYF.